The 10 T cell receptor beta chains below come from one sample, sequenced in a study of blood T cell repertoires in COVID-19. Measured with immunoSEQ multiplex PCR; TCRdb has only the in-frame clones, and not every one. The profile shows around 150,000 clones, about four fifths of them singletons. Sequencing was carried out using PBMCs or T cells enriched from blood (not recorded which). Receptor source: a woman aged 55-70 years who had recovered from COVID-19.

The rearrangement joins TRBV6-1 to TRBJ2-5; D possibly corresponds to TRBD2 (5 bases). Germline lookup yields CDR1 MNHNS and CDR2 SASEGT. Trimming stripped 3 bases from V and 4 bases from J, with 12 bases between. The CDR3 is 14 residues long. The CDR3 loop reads CASSDTGFGETQYF. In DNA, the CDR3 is TGTGCCAGCAGTGACACGGGATTCGGAGAGACCCAGTACTTC.

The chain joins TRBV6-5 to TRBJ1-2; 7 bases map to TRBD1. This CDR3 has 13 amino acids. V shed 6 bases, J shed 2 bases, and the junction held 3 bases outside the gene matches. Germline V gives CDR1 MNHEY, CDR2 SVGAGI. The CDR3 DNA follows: TGTGCCAGCAGCCCGGGACAGAACTATGGCTACACCTTC. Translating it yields CASSPGQNYGYTF.

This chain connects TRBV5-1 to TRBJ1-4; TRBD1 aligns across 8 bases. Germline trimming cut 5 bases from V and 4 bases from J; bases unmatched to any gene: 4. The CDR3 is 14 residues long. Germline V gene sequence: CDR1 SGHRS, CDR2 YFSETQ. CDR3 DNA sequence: TGCGCCAGCAGAGGCGGACAGGGTAATGAAAAACTGTTTTTT. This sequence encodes CASRGGQGNEKLFF.

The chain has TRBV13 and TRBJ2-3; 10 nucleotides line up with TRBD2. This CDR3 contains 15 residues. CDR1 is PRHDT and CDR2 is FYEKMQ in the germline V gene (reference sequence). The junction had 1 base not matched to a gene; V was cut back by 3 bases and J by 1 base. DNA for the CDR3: TGTGCCAGCAGCTTCACTAGCGGGGGCACAGATACGCAGTATTTT. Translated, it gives CASSFTSGGTDTQYF.

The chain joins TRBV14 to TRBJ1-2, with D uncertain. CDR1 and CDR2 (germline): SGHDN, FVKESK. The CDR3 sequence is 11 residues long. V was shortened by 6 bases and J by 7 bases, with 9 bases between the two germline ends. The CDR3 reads CASSQASGYTF. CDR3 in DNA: TGTGCCAGCAGTCAGGCGTCTGGCTACACCTTC.

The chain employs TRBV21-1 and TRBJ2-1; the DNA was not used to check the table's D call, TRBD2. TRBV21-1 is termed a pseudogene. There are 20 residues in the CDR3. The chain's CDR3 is CASSKDGTSEGERGYNEQFF. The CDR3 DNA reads TGTGCCAGCAGCAAAGATGGGACTAGCGAGGGGGAGAGGGGATACAATGAGCAGTTCTTC.

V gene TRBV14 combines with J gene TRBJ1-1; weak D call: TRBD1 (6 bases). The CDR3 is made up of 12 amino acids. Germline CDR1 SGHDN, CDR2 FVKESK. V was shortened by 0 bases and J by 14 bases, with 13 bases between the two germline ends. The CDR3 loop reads CASSQEKGESFF. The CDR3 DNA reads TGTGCCAGCAGCCAAGAGAAGGGGGAGTCCTTCTTT.

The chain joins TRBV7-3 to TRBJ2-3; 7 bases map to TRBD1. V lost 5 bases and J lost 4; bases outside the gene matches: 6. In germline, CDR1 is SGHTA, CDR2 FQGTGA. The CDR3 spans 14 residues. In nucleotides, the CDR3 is TGTGCCAGCAGCCCTCTAGGGGGCCCAGATACGCAGTATTTT. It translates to CASSPLGGPDTQYF.

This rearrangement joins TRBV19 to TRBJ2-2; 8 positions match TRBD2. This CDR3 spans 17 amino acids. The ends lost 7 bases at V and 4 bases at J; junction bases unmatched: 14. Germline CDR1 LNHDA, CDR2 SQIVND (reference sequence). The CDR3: CASTQREGRPGTGELFF. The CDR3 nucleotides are TGTGCCAGTACCCAACGGGAGGGGAGGCCGGGCACCGGGGAGCTGTTTTTT.

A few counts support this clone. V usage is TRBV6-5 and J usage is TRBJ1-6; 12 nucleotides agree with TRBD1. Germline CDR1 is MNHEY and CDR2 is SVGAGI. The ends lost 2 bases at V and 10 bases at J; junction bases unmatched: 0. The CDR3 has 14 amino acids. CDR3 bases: TGTGCCAGCAGTTACGGGACAGGGGGCTCACCCCTCCACTTT. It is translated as CASSYGTGGSPLHF.